Each of the 9 T cell receptor beta chains below was sequenced from the same sample in a study of blood T cells in healthy people across ages. The use of a sample-barcoded 5' primer and a J-beta primer mix characterized a second PCR of 7 to 11 cycles. One entry per CDR3 protein, called by TCRdb with MiXCR from the 5' RACE reads. The sample shows 1.4 million to 1.5 million distinct CDR3 sequences, approximately 42% of them seen only once. The specimen sequenced was blood. These receptors all come from a woman aged 18-30 years in good health.

The chain couples TRBV6-1 to TRBJ1-2, with 9 bases that match TRBD1. This CDR3 contains 17 residues. V was clipped by 1 base and J by 4 bases; unmatched bases: 10. Germline V gene lookup returns CDR1 MNHNS and CDR2 SASEGT. The CDR3 loop is CASSEDLQGARVYGYTF. CDR3 coding DNA: TGTGCCAGCAGTGAAGACTTACAGGGGGCGAGGGTCTATGGCTACACCTTC.

The chain couples TRBV2 to TRBJ2-1, with D perhaps TRBD2 (5 bases). This CDR3 has 14 residues. Trimming cost V 7 bases and J 9 bases, with 19 bases left between them. From germline, CDR1 is SNHLY and CDR2 FYNNEI. The CDR3 sequence: CASNITAGGTEQFF. In DNA form, the CDR3 reads TGTGCCAGCAACATAACGGCCGGAGGAACTGAGCAGTTCTTC.

This clonotype was picked up many times. V is TRBV12-3 or TRBV12-4 and J is TRBJ2-7; 10 positions match TRBD2. V shed 6 bases and J 2 bases; nucleotides not matched to a gene: 7. This CDR3 comprises 15 residues. The CDR3 loop is CASSPRTSGPYEQYF. The CDR3 bases are TGTGCCAGCAGCCCGAGGACTAGCGGACCCTACGAGCAGTACTTC.

The chain links TRBV14 to TRBJ2-1, with a tentative D call TRBD1 (6 bases). The CDR3 loop spans 15 amino acids. The germline V and J ends were trimmed by 4 bases and 13 bases, with 23 bases remaining between them. Per germline, CDR1 SGHDN and CDR2 FVKESK. CDR3 sequence reads: CASSPWGQIQETQFF. The CDR3 nucleotides are TGTGCCAGCAGCCCTTGGGGGCAGATACAAGAGACCCAGTTCTTC.

In its sample, this clonotype was seen many times. V and J are TRBV20-1 and TRBJ1-6, with D uncertain. Trimming shortened V by 0 bases and J by 6 bases, and 0 bases separated the two germline ends. Germline CDR1 reads DFQATT; CDR2 reads SNEGSKA (reference sequence). This CDR3 spans 11 amino acids. The CDR3 is CSARDNSPLHF. The DNA for the CDR3 is TGCAGTGCTAGAGATAATTCACCCCTCCACTTT.

The chain employs TRBV6-5 and TRBJ2-5; 7 positions match TRBD2. Trimming took 5 bases from V and 4 from J; bases not matched to a gene: 10. CDR1 and CDR2 from the germline V gene are MNHEY and SVGAGI. The CDR3 is 15 residues long. CDR3 residues: CASSPAGLVRETQYF. DNA for the CDR3: TGTGCCAGCAGTCCCGCCGGACTAGTCAGAGAGACCCAGTACTTC.

This clonotype showed up just a few times. The chain uses TRBV4-1 and TRBJ2-1, with TRBD2 identical over 9 bases. The CDR3 sequence is 16 residues long. V lost 4 bases to trimming and J lost 4 bases; unmatched junction nucleotides: 8. Germline V lookup: CDR1 MGHRA, CDR2 YSYEKL. The CDR3 DNA reads as TGCGCCAGCAGCCCAAGAGCGGGGGGTTCTTACAATGAGCAGTTCTTC. This codes for CASSPRAGGSYNEQFF.

This sequence joins TRBV13 and TRBJ2-3; D might be TRBD2 (5 bases). This CDR3 contains 14 residues. Looked up from germline, CDR1 is PRHDT and CDR2 is FYEKMQ (reference sequence). V was clipped by 5 bases and J by 6 bases, with 15 bases between them. The DNA of the CDR3 is TGTGCCAGCAGCGAGGAGGACGGTGGGGATACGCAGTATTTT. This sequence encodes CASSEEDGGDTQYF.

The chain is built from TRBV10-3 and TRBJ1-4; TRBD1 agrees at 8 bases. After removal of 6 bases from V and 6 bases from J, the junction contained 6 bases not matched to a gene. CDR1 and CDR2 from the germline V gene are ENHRY and SYGVKD. The CDR3 covers 14 residues. In DNA, the CDR3 is TGTGCCATCAGAAACGACAGGGGAGATGAAAAACTGTTTTTT. Its protein product is CAIRNDRGDEKLFF.